These T cell receptor beta chains were read from a single sample in a study of human T cells and chemical hapten exposure. TCRdb re-called the RACE reads through MiXCR, storing one row per CDR3 protein. This sample has some 38,000 distinct CDR3 sequences, with 9.5% found just once. The specimen was whole blood, collected in connection with sensitization to the hapten diphenylcyclopropenone (DPC). These receptors originate from a man aged 50-60 years with alopecia areata. Some clones in this sample may be carry-over from other donors' samples. Each CDR3 is given without its conserved first and last residue. Each record gives: J gene, V gene, CDR3 length, CDR3 protein.

>TRBJ2-7|TRBV28|13
ASSPRGGTSYEQY
>TRBJ2-6|TRBV21-1|18
ASSKEGTSAGPPGANVLT
>TRBJ2-1|TRBV6-4|10
ASSLEGNEQF
>TRBJ2-5|TRBV2|14
ASSSEVSGSRETQY
>TRBJ2-5|TRBV29-1|13
SVERVRGRGETQY
>TRBJ2-5|TRBV29-1|12
SVDSGGRGETQY
>TRBJ2-7|TRBV30|11
AWSVEGGSEQY
>TRBJ1-5|TRBV2|12
ASRGDREGQPQH
>TRBJ2-1|TRBV20-1|13
SAITGTVVLNEQF
>TRBJ1-1|TRBV4-3|16
ASSQEMGRVSPGTEAF
>TRBJ2-1|TRBV7-2|12
ASSRAGLDNEQF
>TRBJ2-3|TRBV7-2|12
ASSLGASTDTQY
>TRBJ2-1|TRBV27|11
ASLPSGGNEQF
>TRBJ2-3|TRBV10-3|15
AISESLAGSGTDTQY
>TRBJ1-2|TRBV28|11
ASSPGGSYGYT
>TRBJ2-5|TRBV3-1|12
ASSPLEDPETQY
>TRBJ1-2|TRBV20-1|15
SARDWNRGKEGYGYT
>TRBJ2-7|TRBV29-1|10
SARRDTYEQY
>TRBJ1-1|TRBV20-1|12
SAREGTVRTEAF
>TRBJ2-7|TRBV25-1|12
ASSEYGAPDEQY
>TRBJ1-6|TRBV7-3|12
ASSPGQQGSPLH
>TRBJ2-1|TRBV3-1|13
ASSISGRTHNEQF
>TRBJ2-7|TRBV28|12
ASRRGRVTYEQY
>TRBJ2-7|TRBV4-1|13
ASSPGQGTGYEQY
>TRBJ2-5|TRBV5-4|11
ASSFSIQETQY
>TRBJ1-1|TRBV20-1|12
SARFPGSGTEAF
>TRBJ2-7|TRBV6-1|12
ASSGRTSTFEQY
>TRBJ2-2|TRBV19|12
ASSIVREAGELF
>TRBJ1-6|TRBV28|15
ASSFTGEHFLDSPLH
>TRBJ2-6|TRBV20-1|10
SAGSGANVLT
>TRBJ2-1|TRBV29-1|10
SLGRVYNEQF
>TRBJ2-3|TRBV20-1|13
SAGLAQQGADTQY
>TRBJ1-2|TRBV10-2|12
ASRETGDRYGYT
>TRBJ1-1|TRBV16|11
ASSQGGTTEAF
>TRBJ2-5|TRBV28|13
ASSLSASGTETQY
>TRBJ2-3|TRBV6-4|13
ASSLSGRAQDTQY
>TRBJ2-3|TRBV28|11
ASRVGGSDTQY
>TRBJ2-1|TRBV7-9|14
ASSSPEIAGVVEQF
>TRBJ2-2|TRBV20-1|13
SAKGPAANTGELF
>TRBJ2-2|TRBV7-8|11
ASRKTGSGELF
>TRBJ1-3|TRBV20-1|11
SAHRQTGNTIY
>TRBJ2-3|TRBV7-2|11
ASNSGPDDTQY
>TRBJ2-5|TRBV5-1|15
ASSLAQLAGGQETQY
>TRBJ2-7|TRBV6-2/TRBV6-3|12
ASSILSGTYEQY
>TRBJ2-3|TRBV5-1|14
ASSLLSSRGTDTQY
>TRBJ2-5|TRBV18|12
ASSPIGQEETQY
>TRBJ2-5|TRBV19|9
ASSIMETQY
>TRBJ1-3|TRBV7-9|14
ASSLWDSPSGNTIY
>TRBJ2-3|TRBV6-2/TRBV6-3|12
ASSYDGRADTQY
>TRBJ1-2|TRBV20-1|10
SARSGEAGYT
>TRBJ2-2|TRBV7-2|13
ASSWTSGNTGELF
>TRBJ2-6|TRBV11-3|13
ASSPQGSGANVLT
>TRBJ2-3|TRBV2|10
ASLPGGDTQY
>TRBJ1-1|TRBV10-2|11
ASKDSTYTEAF
>TRBJ2-7|TRBV6-2/TRBV6-3|10
ASSRASYEQY